The 20 T cell receptor beta chains given below trace back to one sample, sequenced in a study of CD8+ T cells in alopecia areata. Treatment defined: oral pan-JAK inhibitor, 5-10 mg twice daily. TCR sequencing used cDNA made by reverse transcription of extracted RNA. The protocol was immunoSEQ multiplex PCR, while the TCRdb copy is restricted to in-frame clones and leaves out a portion. The sample holds about 42,000 clones, over 85% seen once. The starting material was CD8+ T cells sorted from blood, obtained at week 24, from a patient treated with tofacitinib. The receptors were gathered from a human donor with alopecia areata.

The V and J genes are TRBV11-2 and TRBJ2-2, with D possibly TRBD1 on 6 matching bases. Germline V gene lookup returns CDR1 SGHAT and CDR2 FQNNGV. This CDR3 has 16 residues. V lost 4 bases to trimming and J lost 5 bases, with 17 bases between them. The CDR3 region has the DNA TGTGCCAGCAGCTCCACCTCAGGGGCGAGGACCGGGGAGCTGTTTTTT. Its protein product is CASSSTSGARTGELFF. Full variable domain (missing parts from reference TRBV11-2 and TRBJ2-2): EAGVAQSPRYKIIEKRQSVAFWCNPISGHATLYWYQQILGQGPKLLIQFQNNGVVDDSQLPKDRFSAERLKGVDSTLKIQPAKLEDSAVYLCASSSTSGARTGELFFGEGSRLTVL.

The chain employs TRBV27 and TRBJ2-1, with D uncertain. The CDR3 is 15 amino acids. Germline CDR1 and CDR2: MNHEY and SMNVEV (reference sequence). V dropped 3 bases and J dropped 7 bases, with 16 bases sitting between them. The DNA of the CDR3 is TGTGCCAGCAGTTTCAATCCTAGTGGCAGGAATGAGCAGTTCTTC. This encodes CASSFNPSGRNEQFF.

The chain has TRBV30 and TRBJ1-1, with D unclear. The CDR3 is 13 residues long. V was cut by 4 bases and J by 6 bases, with 15 bases left in between. Germline V gene sequence: CDR1 GTSNPN, CDR2 SVGIG (reference sequence). Here the CDR3 DNA reads TGTGCCTGGACCCCTGTGGGCTCGGCTGAAGCTTTCTTT. Amino acids: CAWTPVGSAEAFF.

The rearrangement uses TRBV13 and TRBJ2-3; D is ambiguous. V was trimmed by 4 bases and J by 4 bases, leaving 3 bases between them. This CDR3 region has 11 residues. Germline V lookup: CDR1 PRHDT, CDR2 FYEKMQ (reference sequence). This chain's CDR3 is CASSSSDTQYF. As DNA, the CDR3 is TGTGCCAGCAGCTCGTCAGATACGCAGTATTTT.

V gene TRBV6-6 combines with J gene TRBJ2-3, with a weak D call TRBD2 (5 bases). The CDR3 is 15 residues long. V shed 3 bases and J shed 2 bases, with 12 bases lying between them. CDR1 is MNHNY, CDR2 SVGAGI, per germline (reference sequence). CDR3 in amino acids: CASSYIGEPTDTQYF. CDR3 DNA: TGTGCCAGCAGTTATATCGGGGAACCCACAGATACGCAGTATTTT.

The CDR3 loop is CASSQEGMGDTEAFF. The CDR3 DNA reads TGCGCCAGCAGCCAAGAGGGAATGGGGGACACTGAAGCTTTCTTT. This chain uses TRBV4-1 with TRBJ1-1; D possibly corresponds to TRBD1 (5 bases). Germline V gene sequence: CDR1 MGHRA, CDR2 YSYEKL. This CDR3 contains 15 residues. The V end was cut by 0 bases, the J end by 3 bases, with 11 bases between.

The chain recombines TRBV27 with TRBJ2-1; no firm D call. Trimming removed 4 bases from V and 12 bases from J, with 10 bases in between. The CDR3 has 11 residues. Per germline, CDR1 MNHEY and CDR2 SMNVEV (reference sequence). CDR3 in DNA: TGTGCCAGCAGTTCCTTATTAGGGCAGTTCTTC. The encoded protein is CASSSLLGQFF.

The chain combines TRBV4-1 with TRBJ2-5, with D maybe TRBD2 (5 bases). The end of the DNA aligns better with TRBJ2-7, so the J call may be wrong. Germline V gives CDR1 MGHRA, CDR2 YSYEKL. The CDR3 is made up of 15 amino acids. The CDR3 bases are TGCGCCAGCAGCCAAAGCCCCGGGGAGATCTACGAGCAGTACTTC. Translating gives CASSQSPGEIYEQYF.

The rearrangement joins TRBV28 to TRBJ2-1; 8 positions agree with TRBD1. From germline, CDR1 is MDHEN and CDR2 SYDVKM. Losses at the gene ends were 3 bases for V and 4 bases for J; bases not matched to a gene: 5. The CDR3 covers 15 residues. The CDR3 sequence is CASSFGQGLYNEQFF. The CDR3 region has the DNA TGTGCCAGCAGTTTCGGACAGGGCCTTTACAATGAGCAGTTCTTC.

This clone was picked up one time. This rearrangement joins TRBV18 to TRBJ2-5; D not resolved. CDR1 and CDR2 (germline): KGHSH, LQKENI. This CDR3 is 12 amino acids long. V was shortened by 1 base and J by 4 bases, with 4 bases between the two germline ends. As DNA, the CDR3 is TGTGCCAGCTCACCACTTGGAGAGACCCAGTACTTC. It translates to CASSPLGETQYF.

The chain has TRBV7-8 and TRBJ2-7; the D is unclear. CDR1 and CDR2 from the germline V gene are SGHVS and FQNEAQ. The CDR3 covers 13 residues. The V and J ends lost 3 bases and 0 bases respectively, with 6 bases between them. In nucleotides, the CDR3 is TGTGCCAGCAGCTTGGAGACCTCCTACGAGCAGTACTTC. It codes for CASSLETSYEQYF.

The chain combines TRBV7-9 with TRBJ2-5, with D perhaps matching TRBD2 (5 bases). CDR3 length: 12 residues. V was clipped by 3 bases and J by 5 bases, with 7 bases between them. Germline CDR1 SEHNR, CDR2 FQNEAQ (reference sequence). The CDR3: CASSFRGETQYF. The CDR3 nucleotides are TGTGCCAGCAGCTTCCGAGGGGAGACCCAGTACTTC.

The chain uses TRBV7-2 and TRBJ1-2; TRBD1 might be the D (5 bases). V lost 0 bases and J lost 5, with 13 bases in between. The CDR3 spans 15 residues. The germline V gene encodes CDR1 SGHTA and CDR2 FQGNSA. The CDR3 spells CASSLARGWGYGYTF. CDR3 coding DNA: TGTGCCAGCAGCTTAGCGAGGGGCTGGGGGTATGGCTACACCTTC.

This rearrangement joins TRBV5-1 to TRBJ2-1, with a weak D call TRBD2 (6 bases). V was clipped by 4 bases and J by 5 bases, with 13 bases between them. This CDR3 contains 14 residues. Germline V gene lookup returns CDR1 SGHRS and CDR2 YFSETQ. CDR3 in amino acids: CASSPEGRNNEQFF. CDR3 nucleotide sequence: TGCGCCAGCAGCCCGGAGGGACGCAACAATGAGCAGTTCTTC.

The CDR3, as DNA: TGCAGCCCAGTGGCGGCTAGCGGGGAGAGGAGCACAGATACGCAGTATTTT. Translated, it gives CSPVAASGERSTDTQYF. The gene calls are TRBV29-1 and TRBJ2-3, with 9 bases fitting TRBD2. The ends lost 8 bases at V and 0 bases at J; junction bases unmatched: 15. The CDR3 totals 17 residues. CDR1 is SQVTM and CDR2 is ANQGSEA in the germline V gene.

The chain has TRBV27 and TRBJ1-2; 9 nucleotides agree with TRBD1. The CDR3 runs 14 residues. Unmatched junction bases numbered 7, after V lost 6 bases and J lost 5 bases. Germline CDR1 MNHEY, CDR2 SMNVEV (reference sequence). CDR3 nucleotides: TGTGCCAGCAGCCTTACCGGACAGGGGTATGGCTACACCTTC. Translated: CASSLTGQGYGYTF.

The chain combines TRBV19 with TRBJ2-1; 7 bases line up with TRBD2. Per germline, CDR1 LNHDA and CDR2 SQIVND (reference sequence). The V and J ends lost 1 base and 8 bases, in that order; junction bases with no gene match: 14. The CDR3 consists of 17 residues. The CDR3 bases are TGTGCCAGTAGTATAGGAAGCGGGACCCTCCTGGTGGATGAGCAGTTCTTC. This sequence encodes CASSIGSGTLLVDEQFF.

V and J are TRBV7-2 and TRBJ2-1; 8 nucleotides match TRBD2. The V gene end was trimmed by 5 bases and the J gene end by 6 bases; junction bases not matched to a gene: 9. This CDR3 has 15 residues. Germline-derived CDR1 and CDR2 are SGHTA and FQGNSA. The CDR3: CASSLFFGTSNEQFF. The CDR3, as DNA: TGTGCCAGCAGCCTCTTCTTCGGGACTAGCAATGAGCAGTTCTTC. The full variable domain, its missing parts supplied by reference TRBV7-2 and TRBJ2-1, is GAGVSQSPSNKVTEKGKDVELRCDPISGHTALYWYRQSLGQGLEFLIYFQGNSAPDKSGLPSDRFSAERTGGSVSTLTIQRTQQEDSAVYLCASSLFFGTSNEQFFGPGTRLTVL.

The chain couples TRBV30 to TRBJ2-1; 10 positions match TRBD1. Germline assignment: CDR1 GTSNPN and CDR2 SVGIG (reference sequence). The CDR3 extends over 16 amino acids. The V and J ends lost 5 bases and 8 bases, in that order; junction bases with no gene match: 15. The CDR3, as DNA: TGTGCCTGGGACTCATACCGGGACAGGGGTATGCATGAGCAGTTCTTC. It translates to CAWDSYRDRGMHEQFF.

The chain employs TRBV29-1 and TRBJ2-3; D is unresolved. Germline V CDR1 and CDR2: SQVTM, ANQGSEA. This CDR3 is 12 amino acids long. The V and J ends lost 7 bases and 0 bases respectively, with 8 bases between them. The chain's CDR3 is CSALISTDTQYF. The CDR3 DNA reads TGCAGCGCATTAATCAGCACAGATACGCAGTATTTT.